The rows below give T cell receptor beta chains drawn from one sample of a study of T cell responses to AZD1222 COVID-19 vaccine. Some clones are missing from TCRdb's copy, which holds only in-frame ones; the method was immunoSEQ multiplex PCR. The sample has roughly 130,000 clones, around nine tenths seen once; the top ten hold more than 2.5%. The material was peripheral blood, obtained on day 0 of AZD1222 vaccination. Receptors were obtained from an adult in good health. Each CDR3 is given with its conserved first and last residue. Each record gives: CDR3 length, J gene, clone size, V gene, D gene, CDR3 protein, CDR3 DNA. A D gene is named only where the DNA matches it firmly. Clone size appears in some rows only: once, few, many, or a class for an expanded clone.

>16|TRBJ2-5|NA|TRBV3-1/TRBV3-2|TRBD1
CASSQEPRQGQETQYF
TGTGCCAGCAGCCAAGAACCAAGACAGGGCCAAGAGACCCAGTACTTC
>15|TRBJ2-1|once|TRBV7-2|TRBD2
CASSLTSGTYNEQFF
TGTGCCAGCAGCCTGACTAGCGGGACCTACAATGAGCAGTTCTTC
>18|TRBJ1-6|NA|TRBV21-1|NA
CASSKPLQGQTYNSPLHF
TGTGCCAGCAGCAAACCGCTACAGGGCCAGACCTATAATTCACCCCTCCACTTT
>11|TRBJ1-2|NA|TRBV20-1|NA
CSANTASLMGF
TGCAGTGCCAATACGGCGAGCCTCATGGGCTTC
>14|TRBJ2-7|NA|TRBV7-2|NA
CASSPPSYPYEQYF
TGTGCCAGCAGCCCACCAAGCTACCCCTACGAGCAGTACTTC
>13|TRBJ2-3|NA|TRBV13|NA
CASSLRTADTQYF
TGTGCCAGCAGCTTAAGGACAGCAGATACGCAGTATTTT
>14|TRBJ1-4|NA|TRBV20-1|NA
CSASNPALNEKLFF
TGCAGTGCTAGTAATCCAGCCCTTAATGAAAAACTGTTTTTT
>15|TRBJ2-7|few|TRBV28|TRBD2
CASSNSGSKIFGQYF
TGTGCCAGCAGCAACAGCGGGAGTAAGATTTTCGGGCAGTACTTC
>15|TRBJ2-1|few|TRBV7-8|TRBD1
CASSLRTGSYNEQFF
TGTGCCAGCAGCCTAAGGACAGGTTCCTACAATGAGCAGTTCTTC
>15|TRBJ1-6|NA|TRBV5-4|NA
CASSSPSIRGSPLHF
TGTGCCAGCAGTTCCCCTTCTATTAGAGGTTCACCCCTCCACTTT
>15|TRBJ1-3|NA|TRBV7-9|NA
CASSLLPASGNTIYF
TGTGCCAGCAGCTTACTTCCTGCCTCTGGAAACACCATATATTTT
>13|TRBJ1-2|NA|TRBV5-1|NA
CASSLVSNYGYTF
TGCGCCAGCAGCTTGGTTAGTAACTATGGCTACACCTTC
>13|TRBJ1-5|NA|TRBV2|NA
CASSEARQQPQHF
TGTGCCAGCAGTGAAGCGCGGCAGCAGCCCCAGCATTTT
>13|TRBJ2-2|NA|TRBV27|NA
CASGGPYTGELFF
TGTGCCAGCGGGGGGCCGTACACCGGGGAGCTGTTTTTT
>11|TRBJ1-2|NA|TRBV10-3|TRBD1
CAINDRGGYTF
TGTGCCATCAACGACAGGGGCGGCTACACCTTC
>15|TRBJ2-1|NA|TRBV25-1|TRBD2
CASSSLAETHNEQFF
TGTGCCAGCAGTTCTCTAGCGGAAACCCACAATGAGCAGTTCTTC
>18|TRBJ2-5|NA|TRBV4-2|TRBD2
CASSQDSLAGGLQETQYF
TGTGCCAGCAGCCAAGATAGTCTAGCGGGAGGCCTGCAAGAGACCCAGTACTTC
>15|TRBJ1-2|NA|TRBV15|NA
CATSPTYDGFYGYTF
TGTGCCACCAGCCCTACATATGACGGCTTCTATGGCTACACCTTC
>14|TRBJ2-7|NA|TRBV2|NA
CASSDLGGKYEQYF
TGTGCCAGCAGTGACCTTGGCGGGAAGTACGAGCAGTACTTC
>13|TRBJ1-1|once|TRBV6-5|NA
CASSLLEGTEAFF
TGTGCCAGCAGTCTCCTGGAGGGCACTGAAGCTTTCTTT
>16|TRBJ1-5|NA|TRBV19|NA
CASSAGLGALHQPQHF
TGTGCCAGTAGTGCTGGACTGGGGGCCCTCCATCAGCCCCAGCATTTT
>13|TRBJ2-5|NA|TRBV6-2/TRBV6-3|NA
CASSQTVGETQYF
TGTGCCAGCAGTCAAACAGTAGGAGAGACCCAGTACTTC
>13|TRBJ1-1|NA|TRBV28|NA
CASTFYMNTEAFF
TGTGCCAGCACCTTTTACATGAACACTGAAGCTTTCTTT
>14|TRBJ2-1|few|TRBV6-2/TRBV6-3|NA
CASSYGASYNEQFF
TGTGCCAGCAGTTACGGAGCCTCCTACAATGAGCAGTTCTTC
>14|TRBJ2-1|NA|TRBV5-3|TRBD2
CARRRLAGDNEQFF
TGTGCCAGAAGACGACTAGCGGGAGACAATGAGCAGTTCTTC
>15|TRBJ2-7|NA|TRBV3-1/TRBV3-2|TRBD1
CASSPGQGRSGEQYF
TGTGCCAGCAGCCCGGGACAGGGCCGTAGTGGGGAGCAGTACTTC
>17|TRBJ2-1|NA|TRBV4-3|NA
CASSQDRASSSYNEQFF
TGCGCCAGCAGCCAAGATCGAGCGTCGAGCTCCTACAATGAGCAGTTCTTC
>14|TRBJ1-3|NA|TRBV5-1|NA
CASSQGGGGNTIYF
TGCGCCAGCAGCCAAGGAGGTGGTGGAAACACCATATATTTT
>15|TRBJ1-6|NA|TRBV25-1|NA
CASSEWRTENSPLHF
TGTGCCAGCAGTGAATGGCGGACAGAGAATTCACCCCTCCACTTT
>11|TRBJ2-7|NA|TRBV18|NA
CASSQAQDLNF
TGTGCCAGCTCCCAGGCCCAAGACCTAAACTTC
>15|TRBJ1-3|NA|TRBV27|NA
CASSLSFGRGNTIYF
TGTGCCAGCAGTTTATCGTTTGGCAGGGGAAACACCATATATTTT
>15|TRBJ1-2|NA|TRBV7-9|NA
CASSLDGRLNYGYTF
TGTGCCAGCAGCTTAGATGGGCGGTTGAACTATGGCTACACCTTC
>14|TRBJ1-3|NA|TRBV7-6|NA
CASSPPGSGNTIYF
TGTGCCAGCAGCCCTCCGGGATCTGGAAACACCATATATTTT
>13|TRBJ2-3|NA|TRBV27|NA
CASAWATTDTQYF
TGTGCCAGCGCATGGGCTACCACAGATACGCAGTATTTT
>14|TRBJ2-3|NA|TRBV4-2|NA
CASSQDPVGDTQYF
TGTGCCAGCAGCCAAGACCCGGTCGGAGATACGCAGTATTTT
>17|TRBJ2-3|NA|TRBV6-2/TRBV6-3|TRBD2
CASSYGTSGTYTDTQYF
TGTGCCAGCAGTTACGGGACTAGCGGGACTTACACAGATACGCAGTATTTT